The sequence of this T cell receptor beta chain was determined in a study of shared clonotypes between healthy human individuals. Generated by immunoSEQ multiplex PCR, the TCRdb table keeps only in-frame clones and is missing some. The profile covers about 490,000 clones, with roughly 85% appearing a single time and approximately 12% taken by the ten largest. CDR1 and CDR2 (germline): KGHSH, LQKENI. The CDR3 sequence is 12 residues long. The ends lost 3 bases at V and 9 bases at J; junction bases unmatched: 5. J is TRBJ2-7 and V is TRBV18; 7 bases fit TRBD1. Sample: PBMCs. The sequence derives from a woman aged 40-49 years in good health. Some clones in this sample may be carry-over from other donors' samples. As DNA, the CDR3 is TGTGCCAGCTCACCCGACGACAGGGTGCAGTACTTC. Protein: CASSPDDRVQYF.